One and the same sample provided the 13 T cell receptor beta chains below, sequenced in a study of beta chain features in type 1 diabetes. Reverse transcription of all isolated RNA meant that expressed TCRB transcripts were sequenced. Using immunoSEQ multiplex PCR, the repertoire was profiled, and TCRdb retains in-frame clones only, with some absent. Of some 400,000 clones in the sample, around 15% were seen once. Source material: naive CD4+ T cells from blood. The receptors derive from a woman aged 18 to 35 in good health.

The chain joins TRBV11-3 to TRBJ2-3, with a weak D call TRBD2 (5 bases). The ends were cut back, 1 base at V and 4 bases at J, with 6 bases in the middle. CDR1 is SGHNT, CDR2 YENEEA, per germline. This CDR3 is built from 13 residues. As DNA, the CDR3 is TGTGCCAGCAGCTTAGTTAGCGCAGATACGCAGTATTTT. Its translation is CASSLVSADTQYF. The entire variable domain, with the rest obtained from reference TRBV11-3 and TRBJ2-3, is as follows: EAGVVQSPRYKIIEKKQPVAFWCNPISGHNTLYWYLQNLGQGPELLIRYENEEAVDDSQLPKDRFSAERLKGVDSTLKIQPAELGDSAVYLCASSLVSADTQYFGPGTRLTVL.

The rearrangement uses TRBV19 and TRBJ1-5; no clear D gene. In germline, CDR1 is LNHDA, CDR2 SQIVND (reference sequence). The CDR3 is 13 amino acids. Trimming removed 0 bases from V and 9 bases from J, with 9 bases in between. CDR3 nucleotides: TGTGCCAGTAGTATAGATCTGCGGAGGCCCCAGCATTTT. Translating gives CASSIDLRRPQHF.

V gene TRBV30 combines with J gene TRBJ1-5; tentative D call: TRBD1 (5 bases). CDR3 size: 14 residues. V lost 0 bases to trimming and J lost 5 bases, with 11 bases between them. Germline V CDR1 and CDR2: GTSNPN, SVGIG (reference sequence). CDR3 coding DNA: TGTGCCTGGAGTGTAAACCTAGGGGATCAGCCCCAGCATTTT. Amino acids: CAWSVNLGDQPQHF.

This clone has more than one count but fewer than ten. This chain links TRBV4-1 with TRBJ2-5; D is undetermined. V dropped 2 bases and J dropped 4 bases, with 5 bases sitting between them. This CDR3 is built from 12 residues. The germline CDR1 and CDR2 sequences are MGHRA and YSYEKL. The CDR3 sequence: CASSQSRETQYF. For the CDR3, the DNA is TGCGCCAGCAGCCAATCCCGAGAGACCCAGTACTTC.

The rearrangement links TRBV5-1 to TRBJ2-7, with unresolved D. Germline V lookup: CDR1 SGHRS, CDR2 YFSETQ. Trimming took 2 bases from V and 3 from J, leaving 9 bases between them. The CDR3 sequence is 13 residues long. CDR3 in DNA: TGCGCCAGCAGCTTTACAACGAACTACGAGCAGTACTTC. It yields the protein CASSFTTNYEQYF.

This clone has more than one count but fewer than ten. The chain employs TRBV7-9 and TRBJ2-1, with 8 bases identical to TRBD1. The V and J ends lost 7 bases and 4 bases, in that order; junction bases with no gene match: 9. The germline V gene has CDR1 SEHNR and CDR2 FQNEAQ (reference sequence). CDR3 length equals 15 residues. DNA of the CDR3: TGTGCCAGCACCGAAGCACAGGGGGGATACAATGAGCAGTTCTTC. Protein sequence: CASTEAQGGYNEQFF.

This clone appeared a few times. The rearrangement links TRBV18 to TRBJ2-5; 8 bases map to TRBD1. The CDR3 covers 16 residues. With V trimmed by 6 bases and J by 2 bases, 11 bases remained unmatched. The germline V gene encodes CDR1 KGHSH and CDR2 LQKENI. The CDR3 bases are TGTGCCAGCTCGCCTCAGGGGGCGAACCGACAAGAGACCCAGTACTTC. It codes for CASSPQGANRQETQYF. Full variable domain (outside the CDR3, taken from reference TRBV18 and TRBJ2-5): NAGVMQNPRHLVRRRGQEARLRCSPMKGHSHVYWYRQLPEEGLKFMVYLQKENIIDESGMPKERFSAEFPKEGPSILRIQQVVRGDSAAYFCASSPQGANRQETQYFGPGTRLLVL.

The chain uses TRBV29-1 and TRBJ2-1, with a tentative D call TRBD2 (6 bases). Germline CDR1 SQVTM, CDR2 ANQGSEA. The CDR3 length is 14 residues. V lost 3 bases and J 5 bases, leaving 14 bases between the germline ends. Written as DNA, the CDR3 is TGCAGCGTTGACGCGGGGAGTGACAACAATGAGCAGTTCTTC. Protein sequence: CSVDAGSDNNEQFF.

The chain is built from TRBV29-1 and TRBJ2-5, with TRBD2 identical over 7 bases. Germline loops: CDR1 SQVTM, CDR2 ANQGSEA. Germline trimming cut 5 bases from V and 4 bases from J; bases unmatched to any gene: 1. The CDR3 runs 11 residues. The CDR3 loop reads CSVSGAETQYF. The CDR3, as DNA: TGCAGCGTTAGCGGGGCAGAGACCCAGTACTTC.

This clone was found a few times. V gene TRBV29-1 combines with J gene TRBJ2-7; D may be TRBD2 (6 bases). The CDR3 extends over 12 amino acids. The germline CDR1 and CDR2 sequences are SQVTM and ANQGSEA. Trimming removed 4 bases from V and 0 bases from J, with 7 bases in between. The CDR3 nucleotides read TGCAGCGTTGTAGCGGCCTCCTACGAGCAGTACTTC. The encoded protein is CSVVAASYEQYF.

For this clone: Other DNA variants within this sample encode the same CDR3. The chain carries TRBV14 and TRBJ2-1, with D possibly TRBD2 on 6 matching bases. The CDR3 totals 14 residues. Trimming removed 1 base from V and 2 bases from J, with 6 bases in between. Germline V gene lookup returns CDR1 SGHDN and CDR2 FVKESK. In DNA, the CDR3 is TGTGCCAGCAGCCAAGCGGGAGCCTACAATGAGCAGTTCTTC. Translated: CASSQAGAYNEQFF.

In this sample, this clone turned up a few times. The J gene is TRBJ2-3, the V gene TRBV30; 10 bases agree with TRBD2. CDR3 length equals 15 residues. Germline V gene data show CDR1 as GTSNPN and CDR2 as SVGIG (reference sequence). V dropped 2 bases and J dropped 2; count of bases not matched to a gene: 4. CDR3 DNA sequence: TGTGCCTGGAGTTCGACTAGCGGGTTCACAGATACGCAGTATTTT. Translating gives CAWSSTSGFTDTQYF.

This clone was detected only a few times. The V call is TRBV5-1, the J call TRBJ1-5, with a tentative D call TRBD1 (5 bases). The CDR3 totals 15 residues. Germline CDR1 SGHRS, CDR2 YFSETQ. Trimming took off 4 bases at V and 2 bases at J, with 13 bases between the two ends. The CDR3 DNA reads as TGCGCCAGCAGCCTGAGGGGCGGGGGCAATCAGCCCCAGCATTTT. This encodes CASSLRGGGNQPQHF.